These 27 T cell receptor beta chains came from one sample sequenced in a study of T cell repertoires in cytomegalovirus infection. Their specific antigens are unknown. TCRdb redid the calling of the reads with MiXCR, one entry per CDR3 protein. Of roughly 180,000 distinct CDR3 sequences in the sample, approximately 21% were seen once. Sequenced material: CD8+ T cells from cultured PBMCs, taken from culture after CMV antigen stimulation. The receptors were sampled from a human donor in good health (CMV status not recorded). Some clones in this sample may be carry-over from other donors' samples.

This clonotype was counted only a few times. The chain combines TRBV7-8 with TRBJ2-1; TRBD2 matches at 8 bases. The CDR3 totals 14 residues. The germline CDR1 and CDR2 sequences are SGHVS and FQNEAQ. V lost 1 base, J lost 9 bases, and 5 bases stayed unmatched. CDR3 DNA sequence: TGTGCCAGCAGCTTAGAACTAGCGGTGGGTGAGCAGTTCTTC. Encoded protein: CASSLELAVGEQFF.

The chain is built from TRBV6-2 or TRBV6-3 and TRBJ2-2; D is unresolved. V shed 0 bases and J shed 1 base, with 12 bases lying between them. Germline V gene sequence: CDR1 MNHEY, CDR2 SVGEGT. CDR3 size: 17 residues. As DNA, the CDR3 is TGTGCCAGCAGTTACTCACACCCTCAGGAGAACACCGGGGAGCTGTTTTTT. This translates into CASSYSHPQENTGELFF.

The chain links TRBV30 to TRBJ1-1, with D hard to call. This CDR3 comprises 12 residues. The V gene lost 5 bases and the J gene lost 0 bases, with 7 bases spanning the gap. Germline loops: CDR1 GTSNPN, CDR2 SVGIG (reference sequence). CDR3 loop: CAWGPLNTEAFF. The CDR3 region has the DNA TGTGCCTGGGGCCCTTTGAACACTGAAGCTTTCTTT.

This clonotype has a handful of counts. CDR3 protein: CASSHDPLGDTEAFF. The CDR3 bases are TGCGCCAGCAGCCATGATCCACTGGGGGACACTGAAGCTTTCTTT. The V call is TRBV4-1, the J call TRBJ1-1; D possibly corresponds to TRBD1 (5 bases). Germline V CDR1 and CDR2: MGHRA, YSYEKL. There are 15 residues in the CDR3. V was pared by 3 bases and J by 3 bases, with 14 bases between.

V is TRBV30 and J is TRBJ2-5; the D is unclear. The CDR3 sequence is 14 residues long. V dropped 1 base and J dropped 0 bases, with 9 bases sitting between them. The germline gives CDR1 GTSNPN, CDR2 SVGIG (reference sequence). The CDR3 region is CAWSGEEYQETQYF. Written as DNA, the CDR3 is TGTGCCTGGAGTGGGGAAGAGTACCAAGAGACCCAGTACTTC.

The V and J genes are TRBV6-1 and TRBJ1-1; a weak D match, TRBD1 (6 bases). Trimming stripped 4 bases from V and 3 bases from J, with 15 bases between. Germline V CDR1 and CDR2: MNHNS, SASEGT. The CDR3 consists of 15 residues. Here the CDR3 DNA reads TGTGCCAGCAGTGGAATACGACAGGAGGACACTGAAGCTTTCTTT. This sequence encodes CASSGIRQEDTEAFF.

This clonotype was counted between two and nine times. The chain employs TRBV7-9 and TRBJ2-6; 9 bases agree with TRBD1. The germline V gene has CDR1 SEHNR and CDR2 FQNEAQ (reference sequence). With 5 bases clipped from V and 1 base from J, the junction kept 9 bases outside the gene matches. The CDR3 runs to 18 residues. CDR3 residues: CASSRVRTGDSGANVLTF. CDR3 bases: TGTGCCAGCAGCCGGGTGCGGACAGGGGATTCTGGGGCCAACGTCCTGACTTTC.

The chain employs TRBV4-1 and TRBJ1-5; no definite D call. Trimming pared 1 base from V and 2 bases from J, leaving 12 bases between. The CDR3 covers 16 residues. In germline, CDR1 is MGHRA, CDR2 YSYEKL. Written as DNA, the CDR3 is TGCGCCAGCAGCCAAGTCGTCCAAAGCCGCAATCAGCCCCAGCATTTT. Translation gives CASSQVVQSRNQPQHF.

The rearrangement links TRBV6-1 to TRBJ2-7; TRBD1 is a possible D gene (6 bases). The germline gives CDR1 MNHNS, CDR2 SASEGT. V lost 3 bases to trimming and J lost 3 bases, with 9 bases between them. The CDR3 totals 13 residues. The CDR3 region has the DNA TGTGCCAGCAGTGATCGAGGGGGCTACGAGCAGTACTTC. Translation: CASSDRGGYEQYF.

This chain links TRBV7-6 with TRBJ2-7; D call uncertain. The CDR3 runs 13 residues. CDR1 is SGHVS and CDR2 is FNYEAQ in the germline V gene. V was cut by 5 bases and J by 5 bases, with 13 bases left in between. CDR3 residues: CASSPEVPHEQYF. The CDR3 DNA sequence: TGTGCCAGCAGCCCAGAGGTTCCGCACGAGCAGTACTTC.

This chain links TRBV7-9 with TRBJ1-5; D may be TRBD1 (5 bases). V was shortened by 8 bases and J by 2 bases, with 16 bases between the two germline ends. CDR1 is SEHNR, CDR2 FQNEAQ, per germline (reference sequence). CDR3 size: 15 residues. As DNA, the CDR3 is TGTGCCAGCGAAGAGGAGGGGATTGGCAATCAGCCCCAGCATTTT. Its translation: CASEEEGIGNQPQHF.

The rearrangement uses TRBV24-1 and TRBJ2-1; no clear D gene. The germline V and J ends were trimmed by 3 bases and 8 bases, with 10 bases remaining between them. Germline V gene lookup returns CDR1 KGHDR and CDR2 SFDVKD. The CDR3 consists of 13 residues. Here the CDR3 reads CATSDSSAYEQFF. CDR3 nucleotides: TGTGCCACCAGTGATAGCTCAGCTTATGAGCAGTTCTTC.

Written as DNA, the CDR3 is TGTGCCAGCAGCTTAGACGCCAGCTCTGGAAACACCATATATTTT. This translates into CASSLDASSGNTIYF. The gene calls are TRBV7-6 and TRBJ1-3; no firm D call. V was clipped by 1 base and J by 0 bases, with 7 bases between them. This CDR3 has 15 amino acids. CDR1 is SGHVS and CDR2 is FNYEAQ in the germline V gene.

The rearrangement joins TRBV7-6 to TRBJ2-5; maybe TRBD2 (6 bases). Trimming removed 4 bases at V and 0 bases at J, with 9 bases between. The CDR3 extends over 14 amino acids. CDR1 is SGHVS, CDR2 FNYEAQ, per germline. Written as DNA, the CDR3 is TGTGCCAGCAGCTCCCCTAGCGACCAAGAGACCCAGTACTTC. Its protein product is CASSSPSDQETQYF.

This clonotype came up a few times. The chain combines TRBV25-1 with TRBJ1-1; D gene ambiguous. The ends were cut back, 8 bases at V and 2 bases at J, with 6 bases in the middle. CDR3 length: 11 amino acids. Germline CDR1 is MGHDK and CDR2 is SYGVNS. CDR3 in DNA: TGTGCCAGCGCAGTAAACACTGAAGCTTTCTTT. This translates into CASAVNTEAFF.

J is TRBJ1-3 and V is TRBV7-6; 7 nucleotides agree with TRBD1. The CDR3 is made up of 18 amino acids. Germline CDR1 SGHVS, CDR2 FNYEAQ. V lost 4 bases and J lost 0; bases outside the gene matches: 12. The CDR3: CASSSGTVITSSGNTIYF. In nucleotides, the CDR3 is TGTGCCAGCAGCTCGGGGACAGTTATCACGAGCTCTGGAAACACCATATATTTT.

The chain couples TRBV7-8 to TRBJ1-1; D might be TRBD1 (6 bases). V gave up 2 bases and J gave up 0 bases, with 16 bases separating them. The CDR3 runs 17 residues. Per the germline V gene, CDR1 is SGHVS and CDR2 is FQNEAQ. The CDR3 coding sequence is TGTGCCAGCAGCTTATTGGAGGGGGGACGGTTGAACACTGAAGCTTTCTTT. As protein: CASSLLEGGRLNTEAFF. Full variable domain (rest looked up from reference TRBV7-8 and TRBJ1-1): GAGVSQSPRYKVAKRGQDVALRCDPISGHVSLFWYQQALGQGPEFLTYFQNEAQLDKSGLPSDRFFAERPEGSVSTLKIQRTQQEDSAVYLCASSLLEGGRLNTEAFFGQGTRLTVV.

This sequence joins TRBV6-5 and TRBJ1-1, with 7 bases lining up with TRBD1. The CDR3 totals 15 residues. CDR1 and CDR2 (germline): MNHEY, SVGAGI. After removal of 6 bases from V and 1 base from J, the junction contained 8 bases not matched to a gene. The CDR3 protein is CASSPDRVGNTEAFF. The CDR3 DNA sequence: TGTGCCAGCAGCCCTGACAGGGTAGGGAACACTGAAGCTTTCTTT.

The chain uses TRBV7-9 and TRBJ1-1, with a weak D call TRBD1 (6 bases). This CDR3 is 14 amino acids long. V lost 7 bases, J lost 0 bases, and 12 bases lay in between. Per the germline V gene, CDR1 is SEHNR and CDR2 is FQNEAQ (reference sequence). CDR3 sequence reads: CASTKGGVNTEAFF. The CDR3 DNA reads as TGTGCCAGCACCAAGGGGGGGGTGAACACTGAAGCTTTCTTT.

The chain uses TRBV20-1 and TRBJ2-7; weak D call: TRBD1 (6 bases). The V end was cut by 2 bases, the J end by 4 bases, with 15 bases between. In germline, CDR1 is DFQATT, CDR2 SNEGSKA (reference sequence). This CDR3 is 14 amino acids long. The CDR3 nucleotides are TGCAGTGCTAGACCGGGACACGACTTTTACGAGCAGTACTTC. This encodes CSARPGHDFYEQYF.

The chain uses TRBV7-9 and TRBJ2-4; weak D call: TRBD2 (6 bases). The CDR3 is made up of 18 amino acids. Germline V CDR1 and CDR2: SEHNR, FQNEAQ (reference sequence). V lost 5 bases and J 1 base, leaving 21 bases between the germline ends. In nucleotides, the CDR3 is TGTGCCAGCAGCCCCAGGGAGGCAAAACGAACGGCCAAAAACATTCAGTACTTC. Protein sequence: CASSPREAKRTAKNIQYF.

The chain couples TRBV7-8 to TRBJ1-1; D perhaps matches TRBD1 (6 bases). This CDR3 comprises 13 residues. Deletions cut 5 bases from V and 8 bases from J, with 15 bases between. CDR1 SGHVS and CDR2 FQNEAQ come from the germline V gene. This chain's CDR3 is CASSILAGVEAFF. DNA of the CDR3: TGTGCCAGCAGCATACTCGCAGGGGTCGAAGCTTTCTTT.

This clonotype has just a few counts. V is TRBV7-9 and J is TRBJ2-1; D not resolved. The CDR3 has 12 amino acids. The ends were cut back, 3 bases at V and 8 bases at J, with 8 bases in the middle. Per the germline V gene, CDR1 is SEHNR and CDR2 is FQNEAQ (reference sequence). The CDR3 reads CASSFRVDEQFF. CDR3 sequence (DNA): TGTGCCAGCAGCTTTCGGGTTGATGAGCAGTTCTTC. The whole variable domain, filled in from reference TRBV7-9 and TRBJ2-1, reads DTGVSQNPRHKITKRGQNVTFRCDPISEHNRLYWYRQTLGQGPEFLTYFQNEAQLEKSRLLSDRFSAERPKGSFSTLEIQRTEQGDSAMYLCASSFRVDEQFFGPGTRLTVL.

The chain couples TRBV11-3 to TRBJ2-7, with D uncertain. Deletions cut 2 bases from V and 3 bases from J, with 14 bases between. Per the germline V gene, CDR1 is SGHNT and CDR2 is YENEEA. The CDR3 loop spans 15 amino acids. CDR3 nucleotide sequence: TGTGCCAGCAGCTTACATCCCGGTTCAAACTACGAGCAGTACTTC. It is translated as CASSLHPGSNYEQYF.

This clonotype was seen a few times. The rearrangement links TRBV6-2 or TRBV6-3 to TRBJ2-1, with TRBD1 matching 8 bases. The CDR3 has 17 residues. Losses at the gene ends were 2 bases for V and 9 bases for J; bases not matched to a gene: 15. Germline CDR1 reads MNHEY; CDR2 reads SVGEGT. CDR3 sequence: CASSYGSRRGRMGEQFF. The CDR3 region has the DNA TGTGCCAGCAGTTACGGGTCCCGCAGGGGGCGGATGGGTGAGCAGTTCTTC.

The CDR3 sequence is CASSAWSGSGNTIYF. The CDR3, as DNA: TGTGCCAGCAGCGCCTGGAGTGGCTCTGGAAACACCATATATTTT. This chain links TRBV7-2 with TRBJ1-3; D not certain. The CDR3 has 15 amino acids. With 5 bases removed from V and 0 bases from J, the gap between germline ends came to 11 bases. Germline V CDR1 and CDR2: SGHTA, FQGNSA.

This clonotype was seen only a few times. The J gene is TRBJ1-6, the V gene TRBV10-3; TRBD1 agrees at 10 bases. This CDR3 comprises 16 residues. The V segment lost 0 bases and the J segment 6 bases; nucleotides outside the gene matches: 2. The V gene's germline CDR1 is ENHRY and CDR2 SYGVKD. The CDR3 nucleotides read TGTGCCATCAGTGAGTCAGGGACAGGGGCTAATTCACCCCTCCACTTT. Amino acids: CAISESGTGANSPLHF.